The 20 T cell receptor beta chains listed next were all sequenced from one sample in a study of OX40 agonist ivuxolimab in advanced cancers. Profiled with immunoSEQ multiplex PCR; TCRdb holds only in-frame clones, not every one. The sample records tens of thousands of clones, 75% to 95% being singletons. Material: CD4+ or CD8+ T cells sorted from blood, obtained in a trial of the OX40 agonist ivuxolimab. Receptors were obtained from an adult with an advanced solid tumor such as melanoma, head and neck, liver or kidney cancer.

The DNA for the CDR3 is TGTGCCAGCAGCACCAGGGAACGGGAGCAAGGTCAGCCCCAGCATTTT. It is translated as CASSTREREQGQPQHF. The chain recombines TRBV21-1 with TRBJ1-5. TRBV21-1 is labeled a pseudogene. The CDR3 consists of 16 residues.

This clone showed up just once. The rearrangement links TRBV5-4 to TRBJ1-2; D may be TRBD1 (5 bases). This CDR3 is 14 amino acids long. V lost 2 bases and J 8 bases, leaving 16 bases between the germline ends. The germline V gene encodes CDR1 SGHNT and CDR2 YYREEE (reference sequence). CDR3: CASSFRGSPYGYTF. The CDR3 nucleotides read TGTGCCAGCAGCTTCCGGGGGTCTCCTTACGGCTACACCTTC. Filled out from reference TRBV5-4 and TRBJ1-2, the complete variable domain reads ETGVTQSPTHLIKTRGQQVTLRCSSQSGHNTVSWYQQALGQGPQFIFQYYREEENGRGNFPPRFSGLQFPNYSSELNVNALELDDSALYLCASSFRGSPYGYTFGSGTRLTVV.

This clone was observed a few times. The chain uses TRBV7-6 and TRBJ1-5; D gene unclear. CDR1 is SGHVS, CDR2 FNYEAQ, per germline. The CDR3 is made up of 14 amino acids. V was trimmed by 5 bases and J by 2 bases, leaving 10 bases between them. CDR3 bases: TGTGCCAGCAGCCCTCATCCTGGCAATCAGCCCCAGCATTTT. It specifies CASSPHPGNQPQHF.

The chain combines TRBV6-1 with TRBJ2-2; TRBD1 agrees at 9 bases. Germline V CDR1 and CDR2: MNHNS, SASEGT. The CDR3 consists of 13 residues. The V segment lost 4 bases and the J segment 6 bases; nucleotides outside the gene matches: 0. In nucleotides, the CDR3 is TGTGCCAGCAGTGGACAGGGGGCCGGGGAGCTGTTTTTT. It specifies CASSGQGAGELFF.

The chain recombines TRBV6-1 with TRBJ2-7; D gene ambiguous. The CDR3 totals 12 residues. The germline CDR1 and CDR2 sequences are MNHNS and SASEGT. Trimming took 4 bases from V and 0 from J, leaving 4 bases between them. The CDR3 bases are TGTGCCAGCAGTGGCCACTCCTACGAGCAGTACTTC. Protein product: CASSGHSYEQYF.

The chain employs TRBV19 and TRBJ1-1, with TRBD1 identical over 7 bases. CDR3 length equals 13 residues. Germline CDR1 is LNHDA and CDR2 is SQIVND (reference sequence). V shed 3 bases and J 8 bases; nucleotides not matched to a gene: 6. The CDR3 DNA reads TGTGCCAGTAGTATCCTTAAGGGGGCGGAAGCTTTCTTT. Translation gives CASSILKGAEAFF.

The CDR3 coding sequence is TGTGCCAGCAGCGCCCTCCCCGGGACCCAGGGGTTGTCCTACGAGCAGTACTTC. Its translation is CASSALPGTQGLSYEQYF. The J gene is TRBJ2-7, the V gene TRBV27, with D possibly TRBD1 on 6 matching bases. Germline V CDR1 and CDR2: MNHEY, SMNVEV (reference sequence). The V and J ends lost 6 bases and 1 base respectively, with 25 bases between them. The CDR3 extends over 18 amino acids.

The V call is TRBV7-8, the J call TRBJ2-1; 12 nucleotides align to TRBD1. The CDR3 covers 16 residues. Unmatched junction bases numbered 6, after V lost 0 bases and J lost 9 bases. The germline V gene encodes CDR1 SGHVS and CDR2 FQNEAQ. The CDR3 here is CASSLAPGQGAIEQFF. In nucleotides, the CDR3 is TGTGCCAGCAGCTTAGCGCCGGGACAGGGGGCGATTGAGCAGTTCTTC.

The CDR3 nucleotides read TGTGCCAGCAGCTCTCAACAGAGCTCCTACAATGAGCAGTTCTTC. Translated: CASSSQQSSYNEQFF. V usage is TRBV7-9 and J usage is TRBJ2-1; unclear D gene. The CDR3 is 15 amino acids. Trimming shortened V by 4 bases and J by 0 bases, and 10 bases separated the two germline ends. CDR1 is SEHNR, CDR2 FQNEAQ, per germline (reference sequence).

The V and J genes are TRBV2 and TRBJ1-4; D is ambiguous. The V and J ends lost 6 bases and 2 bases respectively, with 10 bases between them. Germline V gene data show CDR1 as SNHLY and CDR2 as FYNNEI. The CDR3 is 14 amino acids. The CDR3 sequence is CASRTEPTNEKLFF. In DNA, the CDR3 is TGTGCCAGCAGAACCGAACCGACTAATGAAAAACTGTTTTTT.

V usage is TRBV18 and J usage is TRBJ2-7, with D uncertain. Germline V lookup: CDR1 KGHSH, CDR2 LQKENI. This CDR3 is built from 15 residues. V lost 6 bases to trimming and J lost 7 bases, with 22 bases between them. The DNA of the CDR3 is TGTGCCAGCTCCCTAACTACGGGCACCATGGGTGAGCAGTACTTC. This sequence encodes CASSLTTGTMGEQYF.

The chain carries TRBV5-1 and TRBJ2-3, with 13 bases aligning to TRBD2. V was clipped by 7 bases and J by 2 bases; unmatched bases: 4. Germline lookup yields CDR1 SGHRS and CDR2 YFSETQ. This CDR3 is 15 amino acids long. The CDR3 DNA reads TGCGCCAGCTCCGGGACTAGCGGGGTCACAGATACGCAGTATTTT. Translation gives CASSGTSGVTDTQYF.

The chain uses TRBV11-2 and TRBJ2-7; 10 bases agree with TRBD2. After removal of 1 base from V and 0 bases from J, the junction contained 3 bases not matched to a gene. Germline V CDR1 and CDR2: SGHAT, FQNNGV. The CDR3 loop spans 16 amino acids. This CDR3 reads CASSLGAGGSSYEQYF. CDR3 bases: TGTGCCAGCAGCTTAGGAGCGGGGGGGAGCTCCTACGAGCAGTACTTC.

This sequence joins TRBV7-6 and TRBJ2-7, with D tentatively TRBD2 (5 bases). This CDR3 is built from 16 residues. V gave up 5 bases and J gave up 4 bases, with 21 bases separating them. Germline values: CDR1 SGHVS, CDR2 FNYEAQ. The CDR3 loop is CASSPESSGLGYEQYF. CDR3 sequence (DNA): TGTGCCAGCAGCCCCGAGTCATCGGGATTAGGGTACGAGCAGTACTTC.

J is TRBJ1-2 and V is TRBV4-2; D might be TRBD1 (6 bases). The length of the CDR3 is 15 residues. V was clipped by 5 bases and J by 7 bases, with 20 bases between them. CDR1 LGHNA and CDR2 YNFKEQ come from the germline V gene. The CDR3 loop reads CASSASSGTTGGYTF. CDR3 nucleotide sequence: TGTGCCAGCAGCGCTAGTTCCGGGACAACGGGTGGCTACACCTTC.

CDR3 region: CASRDRAGETQYF. In DNA, the CDR3 is TGTGCCAGTAGGGACAGGGCGGGAGAGACCCAGTACTTC. This chain uses TRBV19 with TRBJ2-5; 8 positions match TRBD1. The V gene's germline CDR1 is LNHDA and CDR2 SQIVND (reference sequence). Trimming cost V 6 bases and J 4 bases; bases outside gene matches: 4. This CDR3 region has 13 residues.

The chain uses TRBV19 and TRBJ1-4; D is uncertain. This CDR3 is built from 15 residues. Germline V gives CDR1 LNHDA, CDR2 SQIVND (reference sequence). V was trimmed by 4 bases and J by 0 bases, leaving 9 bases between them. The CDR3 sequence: CASSTEGATNEKLFF. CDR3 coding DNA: TGTGCCAGTAGTACAGAGGGTGCAACTAATGAAAAACTGTTTTTT.

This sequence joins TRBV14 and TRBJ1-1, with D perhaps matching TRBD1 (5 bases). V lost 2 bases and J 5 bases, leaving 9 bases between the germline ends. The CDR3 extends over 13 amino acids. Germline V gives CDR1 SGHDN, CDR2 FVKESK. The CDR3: CASSQFGTTEAFF. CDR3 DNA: TGTGCCAGCAGCCAATTCGGGACTACTGAAGCTTTCTTT.

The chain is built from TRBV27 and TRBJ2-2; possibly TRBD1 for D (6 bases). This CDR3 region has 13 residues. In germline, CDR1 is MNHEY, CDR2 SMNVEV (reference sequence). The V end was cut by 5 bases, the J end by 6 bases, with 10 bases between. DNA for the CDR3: TGTGCCAGCAGTCAACAGGGATCCGGGGAGCTGTTTTTT. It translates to CASSQQGSGELFF.

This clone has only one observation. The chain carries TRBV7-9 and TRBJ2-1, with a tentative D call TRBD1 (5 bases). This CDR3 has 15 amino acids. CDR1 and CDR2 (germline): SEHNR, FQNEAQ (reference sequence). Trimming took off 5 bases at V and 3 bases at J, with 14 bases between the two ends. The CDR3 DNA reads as TGTGCCAGCAGCGACATTAGAAGGGGCTACAATGAGCAGTTCTTC. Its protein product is CASSDIRRGYNEQFF.